These 30 T cell receptor beta chains were all obtained from the same sample, sequenced in a study of long-term antiretroviral therapy in people with HIV. It was version v3.0 of the immunoSEQ assay that was run at survey level. Data came from immunoSEQ multiplex PCR; TCRdb stores just in-frame clones and leaves some out. This sample has fewer than 30,000 clones, with roughly 80% found just once. The material was unsorted PBMCs, obtained 0.7 years before starting antiretroviral therapy. All receptors derive from a man aged 30 to 45 with HIV.

This clone has a handful of counts. J is TRBJ1-6 and V is TRBV6-1; the D gene is possibly TRBD1 (5 bases). The V gene lost 9 bases and the J gene lost 3 bases, with 6 bases spanning the gap. The length of the CDR3 is 12 residues. Germline V gene data show CDR1 as MNHNS and CDR2 as SASEGT. The CDR3 here is CASGHYNSPLHF. The CDR3 region has the DNA TGTGCCAGTGGACACTATAATTCACCCCTCCACTTT.

The CDR3 nucleotides are TGTGCCAGCAGCGTAGTCTCTGGCAGGCAAGAGACCCAGTACTTC. Protein product: CASSVVSGRQETQYF. The chain carries TRBV9 and TRBJ2-5; D remains ambiguous. CDR1 SGDLS and CDR2 YYNGEE come from the germline V gene. V was pared by 0 bases and J by 2 bases, with 11 bases between. The CDR3 extends over 15 amino acids.

This clone turned up a few times. V and J are TRBV11-2 and TRBJ1-6; possibly TRBD1 for D (6 bases). The V end lost 1 base, the J end lost 8 bases, and 12 bases lay between the germline ends. The CDR3 runs 15 residues. The germline gives CDR1 SGHAT, CDR2 FQNNGV. The CDR3 sequence is CASSLGPGAHSPLHF. Here the CDR3 DNA reads TGTGCCAGCAGCTTAGGGCCAGGGGCGCATTCACCCCTCCACTTT.

V usage is TRBV7-8 and J usage is TRBJ2-3; 8 nucleotides line up with TRBD1. CDR3 length: 15 residues. Trimming removed 4 bases from V and 0 bases from J; junction bases left unmatched: 3. Looked up from germline, CDR1 is SGHVS and CDR2 is FQNEAQ. The CDR3 DNA is TGTGCCAGCAGCTGGCGGACAGGGAGCACAGATACGCAGTATTTT. Its translation: CASSWRTGSTDTQYF.

This clone was counted once. The chain joins TRBV5-1 to TRBJ2-5; D is unresolved. The CDR3 is 14 residues long. V was pared by 2 bases and J by 4 bases, with 12 bases between. The germline gives CDR1 SGHRS, CDR2 YFSETQ. CDR3 sequence (DNA): TGCGCCAGCAGCTTAGGTCACCTGGGAGAGACCCAGTACTTC. As protein: CASSLGHLGETQYF.

This chain uses TRBV7-6 with TRBJ2-2; maybe TRBD2 (6 bases). Trimming shortened V by 5 bases and J by 7 bases, and 11 bases separated the two germline ends. CDR1 and CDR2 from the germline V gene are SGHVS and FNYEAQ. The length of the CDR3 is 13 residues. CDR3 nucleotide sequence: TGTGCCAGCAGCACAACTAGCAGCGGGGAGCTGTTTTTT. This encodes CASSTTSSGELFF.

V usage is TRBV2 and J usage is TRBJ1-2, with 7 bases fitting TRBD1. Germline V CDR1 and CDR2: SNHLY, FYNNEI. The J segment lost 3 bases and the V segment lost 5 bases, leaving 6 bases of the junction unmatched. There are 14 residues in the CDR3. The CDR3, as DNA: TGTGCCAGCAGTCCCAGGGGGAACCACTATGGCTACACCTTC. Translated, it gives CASSPRGNHYGYTF. Complete variable domain (other parts from reference TRBV2 and TRBJ1-2): EPEVTQTPSHQVTQMGQEVILRCVPISNHLYFYWYRQILGQKVEFLVSFYNNEISEKSEIFDDQFSVERPDGSNFTLKIRSTKLEDSAMYFCASSPRGNHYGYTFGSGTRLTVV.

CDR3 sequence (DNA): TGTGCCAGCAGCTCCGGACAGTTAAGCACAGATACGCAGTATTTT. Amino acids: CASSSGQLSTDTQYF. V usage is TRBV7-9 and J usage is TRBJ2-3, with D possibly matching TRBD1 (6 bases). V lost 4 bases to trimming and J lost 0 bases, with 11 bases between them. The length of the CDR3 is 15 residues. CDR1 is SEHNR and CDR2 is FQNEAQ in the germline V gene (reference sequence).

This chain connects TRBV28 to TRBJ2-7, with unresolved D. The ends were cut back, 5 bases at V and 6 bases at J, with 8 bases in the middle. CDR1 is MDHEN and CDR2 is SYDVKM in the germline V gene. The CDR3 spans 11 residues. CDR3 coding DNA: TGTGCCAGCAGTCTAATAGGCGAGCAGTACTTC. Translating it yields CASSLIGEQYF. The full variable domain, rest sourced from reference TRBV28 and TRBJ2-7, is DVKVTQSSRYLVKRTGEKVFLECVQDMDHENMFWYRQDPGLGLRLIYFSYDVKMKEKGDIPEGYSVSREKKERFSLILESASTNQTSMYLCASSLIGEQYFGPGTRLTVT.

J is TRBJ1-1 and V is TRBV5-1; D might be TRBD1 (6 bases). This CDR3 has 15 amino acids. The germline V and J ends were trimmed by 0 bases and 1 base, with 10 bases remaining between them. Germline V lookup: CDR1 SGHRS, CDR2 YFSETQ. The CDR3 sequence is CASSLDWGPNTEAFF. The DNA for the CDR3 is TGCGCCAGCAGCTTGGATTGGGGGCCGAACACTGAAGCTTTCTTT.

The chain joins TRBV5-1 to TRBJ2-3; 7 bases line up with TRBD2. With 1 base clipped from V and 5 bases from J, the junction kept 4 bases outside the gene matches. Germline values: CDR1 SGHRS, CDR2 YFSETQ. The CDR3 spans 14 residues. In nucleotides, the CDR3 is TGCGCCAGCAGCTTGCGGGAGGCCCAAGATACGCAGTATTTT. It specifies CASSLREAQDTQYF. Drawing the rest from reference TRBV5-1 and TRBJ2-3, the complete variable domain is KAGVTQTPRYLIKTRGQQVTLSCSPISGHRSVSWYQQTPGQGLQFLFEYFSETQRNKGNFPGRFSGRQFSNSRSEMNVSTLELGDSALYLCASSLREAQDTQYFGPGTRLTVL.

CDR3 DNA sequence: TGCGCCAGCAAGATTCTAGCGGGAGGCCCCAATGAGCAGTTCTTC. Its translation is CASKILAGGPNEQFF. This chain uses TRBV5-1 with TRBJ2-1; 11 bases fit TRBD2. The CDR3 is 15 amino acids. The ends lost 6 bases at V and 6 bases at J; junction bases unmatched: 8. The V gene's germline CDR1 is SGHRS and CDR2 YFSETQ.

In its sample, this clone was seen a few times. The V and J genes are TRBV6-4 and TRBJ2-3; maybe TRBD2 (7 bases). V was clipped by 4 bases and J by 2 bases, with 10 bases between them. Germline assignment: CDR1 MRHNA and CDR2 SNTAGT. The CDR3 extends over 14 amino acids. The CDR3 nucleotides read TGTGCCAGCAGTGCCCGGGGGGCCACAGATACGCAGTATTTT. Its protein is CASSARGATDTQYF.

V gene TRBV29-1 combines with J gene TRBJ2-4; D uncertain. CDR1 and CDR2 (germline): SQVTM, ANQGSEA. CDR3 length: 15 residues. Between the trimmed V and J ends, which lost 2 bases and 0 bases, there was a span of 11 bases. The CDR3 region is CSVEWVTLAKNIQYF. CDR3 sequence (DNA): TGCAGCGTTGAATGGGTAACCCTAGCCAAAAACATTCAGTACTTC. The whole variable domain, filled in from reference TRBV29-1 and TRBJ2-4, reads SAVISQKPSRDICQRGTSLTIQCQVDSQVTMMFWYRQQPGQSLTLIATANQGSEATYESGFVIDKFPISRPNLTFSTLTVSNMSPEDSSIYLCSVEWVTLAKNIQYFGAGTRLSVL.

In its sample, this clone was seen a few times. This sequence joins TRBV6-4 and TRBJ2-2; D tentatively fits TRBD1 or TRBD2 (6 bases each). V lost 4 bases and J lost 3, with 12 bases in between. The length of the CDR3 is 15 residues. The germline V gene has CDR1 MRHNA and CDR2 SNTAGT. Written as DNA, the CDR3 is TGTGCCAGCAGTGCTACAGGGAGGCACACCGGGGAGCTGTTTTTT. Amino acids: CASSATGRHTGELFF.

V gene TRBV19 combines with J gene TRBJ2-7; D may be TRBD1 (6 bases). Germline V gene sequence: CDR1 LNHDA, CDR2 SQIVND (reference sequence). V was cut by 3 bases and J by 3 bases, with 15 bases left in between. The CDR3 contains 15 residues. The CDR3 reads CASSISGEPFYEQYF. CDR3 sequence (DNA): TGTGCCAGTAGTATTTCAGGGGAGCCTTTCTACGAGCAGTACTTC.

This chain connects TRBV5-1 to TRBJ2-7, with no clear D. Germline values: CDR1 SGHRS, CDR2 YFSETQ. CDR3 length: 12 amino acids. V was shortened by 3 bases and J by 3 bases, with 7 bases between the two germline ends. The CDR3 is CASSSGDYEQYF. The CDR3, as DNA: TGCGCCAGCAGCTCCGGCGACTACGAGCAGTACTTC.

This clone was detected only once. The chain links TRBV5-1 to TRBJ2-3; 7 bases are a match to TRBD1. Germline lookup yields CDR1 SGHRS and CDR2 YFSETQ. The CDR3 totals 15 residues. J gave up 1 base and V 0 bases, and 2 bases lay outside the gene matches. The CDR3 is CASSLGTGRTDTQYF. The CDR3, as DNA: TGCGCCAGCAGCTTGGGGACAGGCCGCACAGATACGCAGTATTTT. The variable domain in full, with the rest retrieved from reference TRBV5-1 and TRBJ2-3, is KAGVTQTPRYLIKTRGQQVTLSCSPISGHRSVSWYQQTPGQGLQFLFEYFSETQRNKGNFPGRFSGRQFSNSRSEMNVSTLELGDSALYLCASSLGTGRTDTQYFGPGTRLTVL.

The rearrangement uses TRBV7-9 and TRBJ2-1; 9 bases align to TRBD2. The germline gives CDR1 SEHNR, CDR2 FQNEAQ (reference sequence). Losses at the gene ends were 0 bases for V and 2 bases for J; bases not matched to a gene: 11. This CDR3 spans 19 amino acids. The CDR3 spells CASSLAPNQAGGPYNEQFF. The CDR3 region has the DNA TGTGCCAGCAGCTTAGCTCCTAACCAAGCGGGGGGACCCTACAATGAGCAGTTCTTC.

This clone is medium-sized within its sample. The J gene is TRBJ1-5, the V gene TRBV6-5; a possible D gene is TRBD1 (5 bases). From germline, CDR1 is MNHEY and CDR2 SVGAGI. This CDR3 spans 13 amino acids. Trimming removed 8 bases from V and 3 bases from J, with 11 bases in between. The CDR3 bases are TGTGCCAGCTCCAAGGGGACCAATCAGCCCCAGCATTTT. Amino acids: CASSKGTNQPQHF.

This chain links TRBV5-1 with TRBJ2-1; tentative D call: TRBD2 (5 bases). CDR1 is SGHRS and CDR2 is YFSETQ in the germline V gene. The CDR3 contains 16 residues. Trimming cost V 4 bases and J 3 bases, with 17 bases left between them. The CDR3 nucleotides read TGCGCCAGCAGCCCCGGACCACTCGGGAACTACAATGAGCAGTTCTTC. It encodes CASSPGPLGNYNEQFF.

The genes are TRBV4-1 and TRBJ1-2; weak D call: TRBD1 (5 bases). Trimming pared 1 base from V and 4 bases from J, leaving 16 bases between. Germline CDR1 reads MGHRA; CDR2 reads YSYEKL. The CDR3 has 16 residues. As DNA, the CDR3 is TGCGCCAGCAGCCAAGGAGGGACCGAGCCCTTCTATGGCTACACCTTC. Translation gives CASSQGGTEPFYGYTF.

This clone showed up just a few times. The chain couples TRBV23-1 to TRBJ2-7; D not resolved. TRBV23-1 is designated an ORF whose function remains uncertain. This CDR3 spans 17 amino acids. The V gene lost 6 bases and the J gene lost 1 base, with 22 bases spanning the gap. In nucleotides, the CDR3 is TGCGCCAGCAGCCCACTTGGGTCAGCAGATAAATCCTACGAGCAGTACTTC. As protein: CASSPLGSADKSYEQYF.

The chain is built from TRBV2 and TRBJ1-5; 8 positions agree with TRBD1. J gave up 2 bases and V 2 bases, and 5 bases lay outside the gene matches. CDR3 length: 16 amino acids. CDR1 is SNHLY and CDR2 is FYNNEI in the germline V gene. CDR3 DNA: TGTGCCAGCAGTGAACAGGGGGCGGGCGGCAATCAGCCCCAGCATTTT. Its translation is CASSEQGAGGNQPQHF.

This sequence joins TRBV5-4 and TRBJ1-6, with 8 bases identical to TRBD1. The trim removed 3 bases at V and 5 bases at J, leaving 4 bases unmatched. This CDR3 comprises 15 residues. The germline V gene encodes CDR1 SGHNT and CDR2 YYREEE (reference sequence). Here the CDR3 DNA reads TGTGCCAGCAGCTCTACAGGGGGTAATAATTCACCCCTCCACTTT. Amino acids: CASSSTGGNNSPLHF.

The genes are TRBV15 and TRBJ1-2; TRBD1 is a possible D gene (5 bases). The germline CDR1 and CDR2 sequences are LNHNV and YYDKDF (reference sequence). The CDR3 extends over 11 amino acids. V was cut by 8 bases and J by 5 bases, with 9 bases left in between. CDR3 DNA sequence: TGTGCCACCGGGACTGAATATGGCTACACCTTC. Its translation is CATGTEYGYTF.

The chain is built from TRBV6-1 and TRBJ2-5; D may match TRBD1 or TRBD2 (6 bases each). Germline assignment: CDR1 MNHNS and CDR2 SASEGT. The V end lost 3 bases, the J end lost 5 bases, and 10 bases lay between the germline ends. The CDR3 contains 13 residues. CDR3 coding DNA: TGTGCCAGCAGTGAGGGGGGCTGGGAGACCCAGTACTTC. Residues: CASSEGGWETQYF.

The DNA for the CDR3 is TGTGCCAGCAGCCGCCTCCTCATGACCGGGACTAAAGACAATGAGCAGTTCTTC. Protein product: CASSRLLMTGTKDNEQFF. The V call is TRBV5-6, the J call TRBJ2-1; 7 bases agree with TRBD2. The CDR3 runs to 18 residues. Germline V CDR1 and CDR2: SGHDT, YYEEEE. V gave up 4 bases and J gave up 5 bases; unmatched junction bases: 18.

The V gene is TRBV28, the J gene TRBJ1-6, with D perhaps TRBD1 (5 bases). The CDR3 has 15 residues. Germline V gene data show CDR1 as MDHEN and CDR2 as SYDVKM. V gave up 6 bases and J gave up 10 bases, with 19 bases separating them. CDR3 sequence reads: CASSSLTDWGSPLHF. CDR3 nucleotides: TGTGCCAGCAGCTCGTTGACGGACTGGGGCTCACCCCTCCACTTT.

CDR3 loop: CASSYRGMNTEAFF. The CDR3 DNA follows: TGCGCCAGCAGCTACAGAGGAATGAACACTGAAGCTTTCTTT. The V call is TRBV5-1, the J call TRBJ1-1; D is uncertain. The V gene's germline CDR1 is SGHRS and CDR2 YFSETQ. The CDR3 spans 14 residues. V lost 3 bases and J lost 0, with 9 bases in between.